This T cell receptor beta chain derives from a study of T cells in localized non-small cell lung cancer (dated by TCRdb to 2019 to 2021). Background for the entire study: The study analyzed T cell repertoires of roughly 220 early-stage NSCLC patients, comparing tumors and uninvolved tumor-adjacent lungs. The cohort consisted of 236 treatment-naive NSCLC patients whose localized lung tumors had been resected. NSCLC patients had a mean age of roughly 66 years, and 120 to 150 were male and about a hundred female.

What the study reported, not specific to this receptor: The highest T cell clonality was observed in uninvolved tumor-adjacent lung, where clonality exceeded that of tumor, suggesting that antigenic responses were more focused in uninvolved tumor-adjacent lung. Of the top 100 tumor clones, a median of roughly 57 were detected in paired uninvolved adjacent lung; 28 were also among that lung's top 100. Since the design was exploratory, TCR variables were selected using unadjusted p-values with no false-discovery rate correction. Higher blood T cell density associated with longer overall survival, while higher adjacent-lung clonality associated with shorter survival. Because multi-region tumor sequencing was not done, intratumor heterogeneity could not be ruled out.

TCR beta CDR3 regions were sequenced from DNA using the immunoSEQ Assay. In the paper's pipeline: T cell density was computed as TCR beta template counts normalized to usable DNA estimated by amplifying housekeeping genes. Richness was estimated with the preseqR package, extrapolating to 400,000 templates for PBMC samples and 120,000 templates for tissue samples. Clonality was defined as one minus Pielou's evenness. Tissue-enriched TCRs were identified by differential abundance testing using productive amino-acid clonotypes, minimum total count 5 and alpha 0.1. The Jaccard Index and the Morisita Overlap Index were used to measure repertoire overlap between compartments. TCR beta CDR3s were clustered by GLIPH together with public tetramer-defined viral CDR3s, and at least three viral sequences plus V-gene enrichment were required for viral motifs. Sourced from immuneACCESS, this table was stored by TCRdb with only in-frame sequences that have V and J called. A share of the clones is absent; for the studies checked, an unresolved V gene accounts for under half, and the remainder has no known explanation. The V and J calls and clone size come from that table; D and trimming were worked out from the DNA. The sample profile shows about 18,000 clones; about four fifths of them were found once. 25% of the sample is held by the ten biggest clonotypes.

At diagnosis, peripheral blood, uninvolved tumor-adjacent lung and tumor were collected and stored as a combination of fresh-frozen and FFPE material. For TCR repertoire profiling, the blood samples were analyzed as peripheral blood mononuclear cells. This clone was counted between two and nine times. No cognate antigen has been identified for it. Per-base quality was not reported, and no clone a single base away is much larger than it. CDR1 and CDR2 are read off the germline V gene as KGHSH and LQKENI. Here V drops 6 bases and J drops 1 base, and the junction holds 8 bases not matched to any gene. The CDR3 goes from the cysteine to the phenylalanine over 15 residues. Just CDR3 DNA is preserved here, 45 bases in frame from base 1.

Recombination connected TRBV18 to TRBJ1-1; 7 of the junction bases match TRBD1. The starting material was peripheral blood, obtained before any cancer treatment. The clonotype was recovered from a female donor older than 55 with stage I lung adenocarcinoma. At the DNA level, the sequence is TGTGCCAGCTCCCCGGGTAAGGGGGCGAACACTGAAGCTTTCTTT. This sequence encodes CASSPGKGANTEAFF.